Presented here are 8 T cell receptor beta chains from one specimen sequenced in a study of CD8 T cells in Susac syndrome (dated by TCRdb to the late 2010s). The library was prepared using the immunoSEQ multiplex PCR assay. RNA was extracted using the RNeasy kit, and roughly 0.5 to 1 ug of the RNA was reverse transcribed with random hexamers. TCRdb itself trimmed the public reads at Q25 with fastp, ran MiXCR and retained productive beta chains. All rows with the same CDR3 protein become a single entry with the most common DNA and genes. Counted in this sample were some 300,000 distinct CDR3 sequences; about 82% of them appeared once. The biggest ten clones account for 0.2% to 0.25% of the sample. Material: CD8+ T cells from PBMCs. All receptors come from a human donor with multiple sclerosis.

The chain uses TRBV18 and TRBJ2-1; 7 bases fit TRBD1. The J segment lost 8 bases and the V segment lost 3 bases, leaving 13 bases of the junction unmatched. In germline, CDR1 is KGHSH, CDR2 LQKENI. CDR3 length: 16 residues. CDR3 DNA sequence: TGTGCCAGCTCACCGGAGACAGGGCCGGTAAGGGATGAGCAGTTCTTC. Its protein is CASSPETGPVRDEQFF.

The J gene is TRBJ2-7, the V gene TRBV6-5; the D is unclear. This CDR3 is built from 13 residues. Trimming removed 2 bases from V and 7 bases from J, with 12 bases in between. In germline, CDR1 is MNHEY, CDR2 SVGAGI. CDR3 residues: CASSYGSLWEQYF. CDR3 bases: TGTGCCAGCAGTTACGGCTCCTTATGGGAGCAGTACTTC.

In DNA form, the CDR3 reads TGTGCCAGCCGTCGGGGGGAGGGCACTGAAGCTTTCTTT. It encodes CASRRGEGTEAFF. The rearrangement uses TRBV28 and TRBJ1-1, with D possibly matching TRBD1 (5 bases). The V end lost 8 bases, the J end lost 4 bases, and 14 bases lay between the germline ends. Germline V CDR1 and CDR2: MDHEN, SYDVKM. This CDR3 comprises 13 residues.

This clonotype showed up just a few times. V usage is TRBV7-3 and J usage is TRBJ2-5, with no clear D. The CDR3 is 14 residues long. Germline-derived CDR1 and CDR2 are SGHTA and FQGTGA. V was clipped by 5 bases and J by 0 bases, with 10 bases between them. CDR3 amino acids: CASSPPLHQETQYF. CDR3 coding DNA: TGTGCCAGCAGCCCCCCCCTCCACCAAGAGACCCAGTACTTC.

This chain uses TRBV7-2 with TRBJ1-1, with 8 bases identical to TRBD1. The germline V gene encodes CDR1 SGHTA and CDR2 FQGNSA. V lost 4 bases and J lost 5; bases outside the gene matches: 6. This CDR3 is 14 amino acids long. CDR3 bases: TGTGCCAGCAGCTGGACAGGGCGGGGTACTGAAGCTTTCTTT. Translated: CASSWTGRGTEAFF.

V gene TRBV5-5 combines with J gene TRBJ2-1; D ambiguous. Trimming took 0 bases from V and 4 from J, leaving 11 bases between them. Germline CDR1 SGHKS, CDR2 YYEKEE (reference sequence). The CDR3 is 15 amino acids. CDR3 amino acids: CASSLGVEAYNEQFF. CDR3 bases: TGTGCCAGCAGCTTGGGGGTTGAGGCGTACAATGAGCAGTTCTTC.

The V call is TRBV12-5, the J call TRBJ2-1, with TRBD2 matching 10 bases. The CDR3 runs 16 residues. The germline gives CDR1 LGHNT, CDR2 FRNRAP. After removal of 6 bases from V and 1 base from J, the junction contained 6 bases not matched to a gene. The CDR3 region has the DNA TGTGCTAGTGGGGATACTAGCGGGGCTTCCTACAATGAGCAGTTCTTC. Protein product: CASGDTSGASYNEQFF.

The V gene is TRBV5-4, the J gene TRBJ1-1; 8 bases agree with TRBD1. V gave up 2 bases and J gave up 3 bases; unmatched junction bases: 3. Germline CDR1 is SGHNT and CDR2 is YYREEE (reference sequence). The CDR3 spans 14 residues. CDR3 bases: TGTGCCAGCAGCTTTGGACAGGGCTACACTGAAGCTTTCTTT. Translating gives CASSFGQGYTEAFF.